The TCR beta chain under discussion was sequenced for a study of blood T cell repertoires in COVID-19. Study-level background: Sample material is recorded as cDNA or gDNA derived from T cells, B-cell-depleted T cells, or PBMCs.

Seattle-derived patients entered the study during active infection and were followed longitudinally. Authors' processing steps: The assay estimated nucleated cells by amplifying reference gene primers. Profiling relied on immunoSEQ multiplex PCR, and the TCRdb table lists in-frame clones only, not all of them. V and J calls and clone size come straight from that table; D and trimming were deduced from the DNA. The sample yields roughly 340,000 clones, 87% seen once. The V and J ends lost 6 bases and 8 bases, in that order; junction bases with no gene match: 6. Looked up from germline, CDR1 is MNHEY and CDR2 is SVGAGI. There are 13 residues in the CDR3.

The receptor was isolated from a woman in her forties or fifties with COVID-19, enrolled during active disease. The sequenced sample consisted of peripheral blood. V is TRBV6-5 and J is TRBJ1-4; 7 bases fit TRBD1. CDR3 nucleotide sequence: TGTGCCAGCAGCGGGACAGCGCGGGAAAAACTGTTTTTT. Translation: CASSGTAREKLFF.